A single sample is the source of the 18 T cell receptor beta chains below, sequenced in a study of T cell responses to AZD1222 COVID-19 vaccine (dated by TCRdb to the early 2020s). The intended sense of this specimen's time point label: baseline before first vaccination. Library construction relied on the immunoSEQ multiplex PCR assay. Here the immuneACCESS table is served through TCRdb, limited to in-frame sequences with V and J called. Missing clones are a known gap in these copies; in checked studies unresolved V genes cover under half, and the rest lacks a known reason. For this sample there are about 90,000 clones; approximately 88% appear just once. Of the sample, less than 20% is held by the ten largest clones. The source material was peripheral blood, sampled on day 0 of AZD1222 vaccination. These receptors all stem from an adult in good health.

V usage is TRBV5-1 and J usage is TRBJ1-1; 8 bases line up with TRBD1. V lost 0 bases, J lost 2 bases, and 3 bases stayed unmatched. Germline V lookup: CDR1 SGHRS, CDR2 YFSETQ. The CDR3 runs 15 residues. The CDR3 bases are TGCGCCAGCAGCTTGGCAGGGGGCAGTAACACTGAAGCTTTCTTT. This sequence encodes CASSLAGGSNTEAFF.

The rearrangement links TRBV19 to TRBJ2-1; 9 nucleotides agree with TRBD2. The CDR3 extends over 16 amino acids. CDR1 is LNHDA and CDR2 is SQIVND in the germline V gene (reference sequence). V lost 6 bases and J lost 3; bases outside the gene matches: 9. The CDR3 here is CASRIKVSGSYNEQFF. CDR3 sequence (DNA): TGTGCCAGTAGGATTAAAGTTAGCGGGAGCTACAATGAGCAGTTCTTC.

The chain links TRBV30 to TRBJ1-5; 7 bases align to TRBD1. Germline loops: CDR1 GTSNPN, CDR2 SVGIG (reference sequence). V lost 1 base, J lost 9 bases, and 3 bases stayed unmatched. The CDR3 has 12 residues. The CDR3, as DNA: TGTGCCTGGAGTGCCCGGACAGGGCCCCAGCATTTT. It is translated as CAWSARTGPQHF.

V and J are TRBV5-1 and TRBJ1-1; 9 nucleotides agree with TRBD1. The CDR3 length is 14 residues. Germline-derived CDR1 and CDR2 are SGHRS and YFSETQ. V was clipped by 3 bases and J by 4 bases; unmatched bases: 4. In DNA, the CDR3 is TGCGCCAGCAGCTGGGGGACAGGGCCCACTGAAGCTTTCTTT. It translates to CASSWGTGPTEAFF.

V is TRBV19 and J is TRBJ2-6; perhaps TRBD2 as D (5 bases). The CDR3 is made up of 16 amino acids. Germline V gives CDR1 LNHDA, CDR2 SQIVND (reference sequence). V was shortened by 4 bases and J by 0 bases, with 10 bases between the two germline ends. CDR3 region: CASSRTSNSGANVLTF. The CDR3 DNA follows: TGTGCCAGTAGTAGGACTTCAAACTCTGGGGCCAACGTCCTGACTTTC.

This chain uses TRBV11-3 with TRBJ2-1; 9 bases agree with TRBD2. Germline-derived CDR1 and CDR2 are SGHNT and YENEEA. The CDR3 covers 16 residues. Trimming took 0 bases from V and 9 from J; bases not matched to a gene: 9. The CDR3 region is CASSLDGGRGAPEQFF. The CDR3 DNA follows: TGTGCCAGCAGCTTAGATGGCGGGAGGGGTGCTCCTGAGCAGTTCTTC. Using reference TRBV11-3 and TRBJ2-1 for the parts outside the CDR3, the full variable domain is EAGVVQSPRYKIIEKKQPVAFWCNPISGHNTLYWYLQNLGQGPELLIRYENEEAVDDSQLPKDRFSAERLKGVDSTLKIQPAELGDSAVYLCASSLDGGRGAPEQFFGPGTRLTVL.

This clone has just one count. V and J are TRBV7-2 and TRBJ2-1; perhaps TRBD1 as D (7 bases). This CDR3 has 13 residues. Germline CDR1 and CDR2: SGHTA and FQGNSA. Trimming removed 1 base at V and 11 bases at J, with 12 bases between. As DNA, the CDR3 is TGTGCCAGCAGCTTAGACAGGGGAGGACAGCAGTTCTTC. Its protein product is CASSLDRGGQQFF.

The chain joins TRBV6-6 to TRBJ1-2; no clear D. Germline V gene sequence: CDR1 MNHNY, CDR2 SVGAGI (reference sequence). CDR3 length: 13 residues. Trimming pared 0 bases from V and 4 bases from J, leaving 6 bases between. CDR3 amino acids: CASSYSPSYGYTF. The CDR3 nucleotides read TGTGCCAGCAGTTACTCCCCCAGCTATGGCTACACCTTC.

The chain has TRBV5-6 and TRBJ1-6; D is unresolved. V was shortened by 0 bases and J by 1 base, with 8 bases between the two germline ends. Germline V CDR1 and CDR2: SGHDT, YYEEEE. CDR3 length: 16 residues. CDR3 nucleotide sequence: TGTGCCAGCAGCTTGGGACCGGGGTCCTATAATTCACCCCTCCACTTT. It is translated as CASSLGPGSYNSPLHF. Full variable domain (rest looked up from reference TRBV5-6 and TRBJ1-6): DAGVTQSPTHLIKTRGQQVTLRCSPKSGHDTVSWYQQALGQGPQFIFQYYEEEERQRGNFPDRFSGHQFPNYSSELNVNALLLGDSALYLCASSLGPGSYNSPLHFGNGTRLTVT.

About this clone: The sample has other DNA sequences that encode this CDR3 too. The chain carries TRBV28 and TRBJ1-1; TRBD1 is a possible D gene (6 bases). This CDR3 has 14 residues. The germline gives CDR1 MDHEN, CDR2 SYDVKM. V lost 5 bases and J 1 base, leaving 11 bases between the germline ends. The DNA of the CDR3 is TGTGCCAGCAGTGGGGGGGGCTGGAACACTGAAGCTTTCTTT. It yields the protein CASSGGGWNTEAFF.

V is TRBV15 and J is TRBJ2-2; D not certain. CDR1 is LNHNV and CDR2 is YYDKDF in the germline V gene (reference sequence). The CDR3 length is 14 residues. Trimming took 3 bases from V and 5 from J, leaving 10 bases between them. The CDR3 bases are TGTGCCACCAGCAGGCAAGGTGGGACCGGGGAGCTGTTTTTT. It yields the protein CATSRQGGTGELFF.

This clone was observed once. The V gene is TRBV19, the J gene TRBJ1-2; D is perhaps TRBD1 (5 bases). V lost 8 bases and J lost 8, with 18 bases in between. The CDR3 spans 13 residues. Germline CDR1 is LNHDA and CDR2 is SQIVND (reference sequence). CDR3 sequence reads: CASGRDYRYGYTF. The CDR3, as DNA: TGTGCCAGTGGCCGGGACTATAGGTACGGCTACACCTTC.

This chain uses TRBV10-3 with TRBJ2-7; 13 positions match TRBD2. This CDR3 contains 15 residues. The germline CDR1 and CDR2 sequences are ENHRY and SYGVKD. The V segment lost 4 bases and the J segment 2 bases; nucleotides outside the gene matches: 2. This CDR3 is CAISGTSGSPYEQYF. The CDR3 DNA is TGTGCCATCAGTGGGACTAGCGGGAGTCCCTACGAGCAGTACTTC.

The chain is built from TRBV14 and TRBJ2-1, with D unresolved. CDR1 and CDR2 from the germline V gene are SGHDN and FVKESK. V shed 1 base and J shed 4 bases, with 8 bases lying between them. CDR3 length equals 14 residues. The CDR3 region is CASSQVFLYNEQFF. The CDR3 bases are TGTGCCAGCAGCCAAGTTTTCCTTTACAATGAGCAGTTCTTC.

This clone showed up just once. V usage is TRBV5-5 and J usage is TRBJ1-3, with D perhaps matching TRBD1 (6 bases). The CDR3 loop spans 16 amino acids. V was cut by 0 bases and J by 0 bases, with 10 bases left in between. Germline assignment: CDR1 SGHKS and CDR2 YYEKEE (reference sequence). CDR3 in amino acids: CASSLDRAFSGNTIYF. CDR3 in DNA: TGTGCCAGCAGCTTGGACAGGGCCTTCTCTGGAAACACCATATATTTT.

This chain links TRBV27 with TRBJ2-1, with D unresolved. CDR1 is MNHEY and CDR2 is SMNVEV in the germline V gene (reference sequence). The CDR3 is 13 residues long. V was trimmed by 7 bases and J by 3 bases, leaving 10 bases between them. CDR3 coding DNA: TGTGCCAGCAAAGAATGGGTCTACAATGAGCAGTTCTTC. Its translation is CASKEWVYNEQFF.

V and J are TRBV3-1 (or the pseudogene TRBV3-2) and TRBJ1-1; D uncertain. The germline gives CDR1 LGHDT, CDR2 YNNKEL (reference sequence). The CDR3 covers 15 residues. V gave up 4 bases and J gave up 4 bases, with 16 bases separating them. CDR3 loop: CASSPSDRTSTEAFF. CDR3 DNA: TGTGCCAGCAGCCCCTCGGACCGGACCAGCACTGAAGCTTTCTTT.

This clone was detected only once. The rearrangement links TRBV14 to TRBJ2-7; TRBD1 agrees at 10 bases. The CDR3 covers 14 residues. In germline, CDR1 is SGHDN, CDR2 FVKESK. With 3 bases clipped from V and 7 bases from J, the junction kept 6 bases outside the gene matches. CDR3: CASSQDRGFGEQYF. The CDR3 DNA follows: TGTGCCAGCAGCCAGGACAGGGGGTTTGGTGAGCAGTACTTC.